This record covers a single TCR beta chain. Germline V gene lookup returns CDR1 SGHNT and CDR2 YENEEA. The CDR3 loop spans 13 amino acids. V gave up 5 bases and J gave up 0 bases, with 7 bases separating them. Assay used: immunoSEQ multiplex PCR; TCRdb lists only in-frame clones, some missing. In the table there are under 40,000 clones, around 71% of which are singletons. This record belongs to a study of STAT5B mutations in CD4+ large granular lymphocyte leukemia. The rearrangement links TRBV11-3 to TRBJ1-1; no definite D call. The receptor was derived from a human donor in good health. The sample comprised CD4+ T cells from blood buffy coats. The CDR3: CASSREMNTEAFF. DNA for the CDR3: TGTGCCAGCAGCCGCGAAATGAACACTGAAGCTTTCTTT.